One and the same sample provided the 5 T cell receptor beta chains below, sequenced in a study of glioma-infiltrating T cells listed by TCRdb under 2016. Sequencing was performed on an Illumina MiSeq. TCR alpha and beta CDR3 regions were amplified with the iRepertoire nested amplicon-rescue multiplex PCR (arm-PCR) platform from RNA. The public reads were reanalyzed by TCRdb: fastp trimming at Q25, MiXCR alignment, in-frame beta chains only. CDR3 protein duplicates are merged, each entry listing the most common genes and DNA. This sample is represented by more than 300,000 distinct CDR3 sequences; 35% to 45% of them were singletons. The leading ten clones occupy 12% of the sample. Source material: glioma tissue, nonneoplastic brain tissue, or PBMCs (not recorded which). The receptor set was obtained from a human donor with low-grade glioma or glioblastoma, undergoing nonglioma brain surgery, or in good health (not recorded which).

The J gene is TRBJ2-3, the V gene TRBV4-3; D is unclear. CDR3 length: 15 residues. CDR1 LGHNA and CDR2 YSLEER come from the germline V gene. The V gene lost 4 bases and the J gene lost 3 bases, with 14 bases spanning the gap. CDR3 in DNA: TGCGCCAGCAGCCTATCGCGGATAGGAACAGATACGCAGTATTTT. It is translated as CASSLSRIGTDTQYF.

This clonotype was detected many times. The V call is TRBV28, the J call TRBJ2-7; TRBD1 might be the D (8 bases). Deletions cut 1 base from V and 0 bases from J, with 10 bases between. The length of the CDR3 is 15 residues. Germline lookup yields CDR1 MDHEN and CDR2 SYDVKM. The CDR3 nucleotides are TGTGCCAGCAGTTTATACAGGGGGGGCTCCTACGAGCAGTACTTC. It yields the protein CASSLYRGGSYEQYF.

About this clonotype: A much larger clonotype is one base distant, so this may be a read error. The rearrangement joins TRBV15 to TRBJ2-1; D unresolved. The CDR3 loop spans 15 amino acids. Germline V gives CDR1 LNHNV, CDR2 YYDKDF (reference sequence). The CDR3 DNA follows: TGTGCCACCAGCAGAGATCCCCGGAATCTCAATGAGCGGTTCTTC. This translates into CATSRDPRNLNERFF.

This clonotype was seen many times. CDR3 sequence reads: CASSGGGSDTQYF. In DNA, the CDR3 is TGTGCCAGCAGTGGGGGGGGATCAGATACGCAGTATTTT. The gene calls are TRBV25-1 and TRBJ2-3, with 7 bases identical to TRBD2. The CDR3 consists of 13 residues. V was clipped by 4 bases and J by 4 bases; unmatched bases: 2. Germline CDR1 reads MGHDK; CDR2 reads SYGVNS.

The chain links TRBV4-1 to TRBJ2-2, with D hard to call. Trimming took 2 bases from V and 5 from J, leaving 9 bases between them. The CDR3 totals 14 residues. From germline, CDR1 is MGHRA and CDR2 YSYEKL. CDR3 residues: CASSQHDKTGELFF. The CDR3 bases are TGCGCCAGCAGCCAACACGACAAGACCGGGGAGCTGTTTTTT.